This TCR beta chain was recorded in a study of T cells after yellow fever vaccination. This clonotype has a count of ten or more. Germline lookup yields CDR1 SNHLY and CDR2 FYNNEI. The germline V and J ends were trimmed by 10 bases and 2 bases, with 14 bases remaining between them. CDR3 length: 13 amino acids. TCRdb re-called the 5' RACE reads through MiXCR, storing one row per CDR3 protein. The table has about 69,000 distinct CDR3 sequences, approximately 5% seen once. The chain couples TRBV2 to TRBJ2-5; the D gene is possibly TRBD1 (6 bases). Material: CD4+ T cells sorted from PBMCs, obtained roughly 14 days after the first yellow fever vaccination. This sequence was found in a man between 18 and 35 years old who received the YFV17D yellow fever vaccine. In DNA form, the CDR3 reads TGTGCCACCACTATACAGGGACAAGAGACCCAGTACTTC. Translating it yields CATTIQGQETQYF.